This T cell receptor (beta chain) was identified in a study of neoadjuvant anti-PD-1 for oral cavity cancer. Study at large: Patients without progression received a fourth nivolumab dose around day 43, then surgical resection on days 50-56.

Produced via immunoSEQ multiplex PCR; TCRdb's table is partial and in-frame only. Among about 13,000 clones listed, 67% were seen once. Overall study results and limits: PBMC Gini-index clonality exceeded responders' in non-responders post-nivolumab.

The sample holds a few counts of this clone. The target antigen is unknown. Germline V CDR1 and CDR2: SGHTA, FQGTGA. The CDR3 extends over 16 amino acids. V was shortened by 2 bases and J by 7 bases, with 18 bases between the two germline ends. Time point: after neoadjuvant nivolumab, at surgical resection. The receptor comes from a person between 40 and 85 years old with oral cavity squamous cell carcinoma. The V gene is TRBV7-3, the J gene TRBJ1-5; no firm D call. Material: PBMCs, obtained after nivolumab (anti-PD-1) treatment. CDR3 DNA: TGTGCCAGCAGCTTAGTGGGCAGAACAATGAAACAGCCCCAGCATTTT. It translates to CASSLVGRTMKQPQHF.